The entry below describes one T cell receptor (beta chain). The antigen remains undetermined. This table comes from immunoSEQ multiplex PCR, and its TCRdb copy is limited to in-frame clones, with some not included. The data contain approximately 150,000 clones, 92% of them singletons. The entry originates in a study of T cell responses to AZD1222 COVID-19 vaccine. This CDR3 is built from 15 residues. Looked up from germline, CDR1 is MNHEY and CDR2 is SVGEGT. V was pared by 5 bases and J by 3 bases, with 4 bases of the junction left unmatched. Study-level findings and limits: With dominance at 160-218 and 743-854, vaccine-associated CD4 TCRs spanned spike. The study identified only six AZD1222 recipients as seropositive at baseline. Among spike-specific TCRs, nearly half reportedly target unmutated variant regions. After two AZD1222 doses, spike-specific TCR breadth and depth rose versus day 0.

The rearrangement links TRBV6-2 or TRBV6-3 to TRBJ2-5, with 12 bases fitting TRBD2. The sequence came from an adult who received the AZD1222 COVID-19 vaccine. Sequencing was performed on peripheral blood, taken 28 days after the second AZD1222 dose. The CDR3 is CASSTRLAGEETQYF. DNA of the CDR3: TGTGCCAGCAGTACCAGACTAGCGGGAGAAGAGACCCAGTACTTC.